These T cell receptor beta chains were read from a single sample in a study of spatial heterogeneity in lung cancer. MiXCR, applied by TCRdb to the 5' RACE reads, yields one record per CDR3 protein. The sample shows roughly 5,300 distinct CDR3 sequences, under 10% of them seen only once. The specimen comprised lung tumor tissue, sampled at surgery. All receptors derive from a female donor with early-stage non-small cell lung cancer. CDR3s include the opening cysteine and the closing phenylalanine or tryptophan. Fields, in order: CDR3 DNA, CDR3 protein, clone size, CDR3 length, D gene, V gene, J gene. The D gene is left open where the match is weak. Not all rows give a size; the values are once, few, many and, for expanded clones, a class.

CDR3nt: TGTGCCAGCAGTCGGCGGGCCGAGCTGTTTTTT; CDR3aa: CASSRRAELFF; abundance: medium-sized; len: 11; d_gene: -; v_gene: TRBV12-3/TRBV12-4; j_gene: TRBJ2-2
CDR3nt: TGTGCCAGCAGCTTCTCTGGGACAGGGGAGCTGTTTTTT; CDR3aa: CASSFSGTGELFF; abundance: medium-sized; len: 13; d_gene: -; v_gene: TRBV7-3; j_gene: TRBJ2-2
CDR3nt: TGTGCCAGCAGTTTTAGGAGATACACTGAAGCTTTCTTT; CDR3aa: CASSFRRYTEAFF; abundance: many; len: 13; d_gene: -; v_gene: TRBV28; j_gene: TRBJ1-1
CDR3nt: TGTGCCAGCAGAAGAGAGGGCTACACCTTC; CDR3aa: CASRREGYTF; abundance: medium-sized; len: 10; d_gene: -; v_gene: TRBV28; j_gene: TRBJ1-2
CDR3nt: TGTGCCAGCAGCAAGGGACGCCTGAGTGAAGCTTTCTTT; CDR3aa: CASSKGRLSEAFF; abundance: many; len: 13; d_gene: -; v_gene: TRBV6-5; j_gene: TRBJ1-1
CDR3nt: TGTGCCAGCAGCTCGCGGACAGTCTGGGCGGATGAAAAACTGTTTTTT; CDR3aa: CASSSRTVWADEKLFF; abundance: many; len: 16; d_gene: -; v_gene: TRBV13; j_gene: TRBJ1-4
CDR3nt: TGTGCCAGCTCACGGGCGAAGCGGGAGGGCCTCAATGAGCAGTTCTTC; CDR3aa: CASSRAKREGLNEQFF; abundance: many; len: 16; d_gene: TRBD2; v_gene: TRBV18; j_gene: TRBJ2-1
CDR3nt: TGTGCCAGTAGTCCGATGGGGGCCACCCTCCAAGAGACCCAGTACTTC; CDR3aa: CASSPMGATLQETQYF; abundance: -; len: 16; d_gene: -; v_gene: TRBV19; j_gene: TRBJ2-5
CDR3nt: TGTGCCAGCTCACTCGGTAATGCGGCAGGGCCGAACACTGAAGCTTTCTTT; CDR3aa: CASSLGNAAGPNTEAFF; abundance: few; len: 17; d_gene: -; v_gene: TRBV7-6; j_gene: TRBJ1-1
CDR3nt: TGTGCCAGTTTCGGGACAGTGAACACTGAAGCTTTCTTT; CDR3aa: CASFGTVNTEAFF; abundance: medium-sized; len: 13; d_gene: TRBD1; v_gene: TRBV6-1; j_gene: TRBJ1-1
CDR3nt: TGTGCCAGCAGCTTAAGGGGTCCCCATGGCTACACCTTC; CDR3aa: CASSLRGPHGYTF; abundance: many; len: 13; d_gene: -; v_gene: TRBV3-1; j_gene: TRBJ1-2
CDR3nt: TGTGCCAGCAGCCCTCCGGCGGGTGGGGCCTACGAGCAGTACTTC; CDR3aa: CASSPPAGGAYEQYF; abundance: many; len: 15; d_gene: -; v_gene: TRBV5-6; j_gene: TRBJ2-7
CDR3nt: TGTGCCACCAGTGATTTGGGAATCGGGAGCCACGAGCAGTACTTC; CDR3aa: CATSDLGIGSHEQYF; abundance: medium-sized; len: 15; d_gene: -; v_gene: TRBV24-1; j_gene: TRBJ2-7
CDR3nt: TGCGCCAGCAGCTTGGGGGCGACAGGGGAAGGTGAAAAACTGTTTTTT; CDR3aa: CASSLGATGEGEKLFF; abundance: many; len: 16; d_gene: TRBD1; v_gene: TRBV5-1; j_gene: TRBJ1-4
CDR3nt: TGTGCCAGCAGCCAAGATGAGGGAATGAGGAAACTGTTTTTT; CDR3aa: CASSQDEGMRKLFF; abundance: medium-sized; len: 14; d_gene: -; v_gene: TRBV3-1; j_gene: TRBJ1-4
CDR3nt: TGTGCCACCAGTGATTCAACAGGGGACACTGAAGCTTTCTTT; CDR3aa: CATSDSTGDTEAFF; abundance: many; len: 14; d_gene: TRBD1; v_gene: TRBV24-1; j_gene: TRBJ1-1
CDR3nt: TGTGCCACCACCGAGACAGGGAACACCGGGGAGCTGTTTTTT; CDR3aa: CATTETGNTGELFF; abundance: many; len: 14; d_gene: -; v_gene: TRBV24-1; j_gene: TRBJ2-2
CDR3nt: TGTGCCAGTAGTTTATCCCGTCGCGAAAAACTGTTTTTT; CDR3aa: CASSLSRREKLFF; abundance: many; len: 13; d_gene: -; v_gene: TRBV19; j_gene: TRBJ1-4
CDR3nt: TGTGCCAGCGAGACTAGCGGCAGCTCCTACGAGCAGTACTTC; CDR3aa: CASETSGSSYEQYF; abundance: many; len: 14; d_gene: TRBD2; v_gene: TRBV28; j_gene: TRBJ2-7
CDR3nt: TGTGCCAGCAGCGCGACAGGGGTGGCAGATACGCAGTATTTT; CDR3aa: CASSATGVADTQYF; abundance: medium-sized; len: 14; d_gene: TRBD1; v_gene: TRBV9; j_gene: TRBJ2-3
CDR3nt: TGCAGCGCCGTGGGTCGGGAGTTGAATGAGCAGTTCTTC; CDR3aa: CSAVGRELNEQFF; abundance: many; len: 13; d_gene: -; v_gene: TRBV29-1; j_gene: TRBJ2-1
CDR3nt: TGTGCCAGCAGCGTGGGACTAGCGGGAGGTAGTGAGCAGTTCTTC; CDR3aa: CASSVGLAGGSEQFF; abundance: many; len: 15; d_gene: TRBD2; v_gene: TRBV9; j_gene: TRBJ2-1
CDR3nt: TGCAGCGTTGTGCCCATAGGGCCTAGAGAAAAACTGTTTTTT; CDR3aa: CSVVPIGPREKLFF; abundance: many; len: 14; d_gene: -; v_gene: TRBV29-1; j_gene: TRBJ1-4
CDR3nt: TGCAGCGTTAGACTAGCGGGAATAGATACGCAGTATTTT; CDR3aa: CSVRLAGIDTQYF; abundance: medium-sized; len: 13; d_gene: TRBD2; v_gene: TRBV29-1; j_gene: TRBJ2-3
CDR3nt: TGTGCCATCAGTGGGGGATATGGCGGGGGGCACACAGATACGCAGTATTTT; CDR3aa: CAISGGYGGGHTDTQYF; abundance: many; len: 17; d_gene: TRBD2; v_gene: TRBV10-3; j_gene: TRBJ2-3
CDR3nt: TGTGCCAGCAGCTTAAGGGGGAACACTGAAGCTTTCTTT; CDR3aa: CASSLRGNTEAFF; abundance: many; len: 13; d_gene: -; v_gene: TRBV7-2; j_gene: TRBJ1-1
CDR3nt: TGCAGTGCTAGATCCGATGCGTTAGATACGCAGTATTTT; CDR3aa: CSARSDALDTQYF; abundance: medium-sized; len: 13; d_gene: -; v_gene: TRBV20-1; j_gene: TRBJ2-3
CDR3nt: TGCGCCAGCAGCCAAGATCCGAGACAGGGGGTGGCTAACTATGGCTACACCTTC; CDR3aa: CASSQDPRQGVANYGYTF; abundance: many; len: 18; d_gene: TRBD1; v_gene: TRBV4-1; j_gene: TRBJ1-2
CDR3nt: TGTGCCAATTCCGGGACAGGGGCTGAGCAGTTCTTC; CDR3aa: CANSGTGAEQFF; abundance: -; len: 12; d_gene: TRBD1; v_gene: TRBV2; j_gene: TRBJ2-1
CDR3nt: TGTGCCAGGGGGACTAGCCCAAACACCGGGGAGCTGTTTTTT; CDR3aa: CARGTSPNTGELFF; abundance: -; len: 14; d_gene: TRBD2; v_gene: TRBV2; j_gene: TRBJ2-2
CDR3nt: TGTGCCATCAGTGAGCATGAAGGCCAAGAGACCCAGTACTTC; CDR3aa: CAISEHEGQETQYF; abundance: medium-sized; len: 14; d_gene: -; v_gene: TRBV10-3; j_gene: TRBJ2-5
CDR3nt: TGTGCCAGCTCACCCCGGGAGTTTTCGAATGAGCAGTTCTTC; CDR3aa: CASSPREFSNEQFF; abundance: many; len: 14; d_gene: -; v_gene: TRBV27; j_gene: TRBJ2-1
CDR3nt: TGTGCCAGCAGTTTACCCACAGGGACACCAAATCAGCCCCAGCATTTT; CDR3aa: CASSLPTGTPNQPQHF; abundance: many; len: 16; d_gene: -; v_gene: TRBV28; j_gene: TRBJ1-5
CDR3nt: TGTGCCAGCAGCTTCGGGGGGCAGGGCACCGGGGAGCTGTTTTTT; CDR3aa: CASSFGGQGTGELFF; abundance: -; len: 15; d_gene: -; v_gene: TRBV11-2; j_gene: TRBJ2-2
CDR3nt: TGCAGTGCTAGAGGCGCGGGAGGTGGCACAGATACGCAGTATTTT; CDR3aa: CSARGAGGGTDTQYF; abundance: many; len: 15; d_gene: TRBD2; v_gene: TRBV20-1; j_gene: TRBJ2-3
CDR3nt: TGTGCCATCAGTTCAGGGGGCAATCAGCCCCAGCATTTT; CDR3aa: CAISSGGNQPQHF; abundance: many; len: 13; d_gene: -; v_gene: TRBV10-3; j_gene: TRBJ1-5